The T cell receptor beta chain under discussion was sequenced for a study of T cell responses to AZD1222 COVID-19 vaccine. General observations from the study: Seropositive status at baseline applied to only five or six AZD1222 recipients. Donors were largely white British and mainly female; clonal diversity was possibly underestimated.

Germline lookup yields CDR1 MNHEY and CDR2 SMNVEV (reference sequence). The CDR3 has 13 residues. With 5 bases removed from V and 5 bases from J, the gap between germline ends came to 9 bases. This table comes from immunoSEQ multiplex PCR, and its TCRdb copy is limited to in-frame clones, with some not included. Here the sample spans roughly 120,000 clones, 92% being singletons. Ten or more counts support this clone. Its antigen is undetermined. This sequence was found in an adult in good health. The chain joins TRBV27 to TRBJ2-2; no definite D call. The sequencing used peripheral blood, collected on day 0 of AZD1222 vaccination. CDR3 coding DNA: TGTGCCAGCAGTACGGGCGAAACCGGGGAGCTGTTTTTT. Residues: CASSTGETGELFF.